This T cell receptor (beta chain) was retrieved from a study of identical twins. Germline CDR1 and CDR2: DFQATT and SNEGSKA (reference sequence). This CDR3 is built from 13 residues. Trimming stripped 3 bases from V and 3 bases from J, with 8 bases between. TCRdb reanalysed the 5' RACE reads using MiXCR and keeps one entry per CDR3 protein. The sample has about 300,000 distinct CDR3 sequences, 9% to 15% seen once. This clonotype occurred a few times. A further study also used this sample, focusing on yellow fever vaccine responses in identical twins.

The chain has TRBV20-1 and TRBJ2-2; unclear D gene. The TCR sequence derives from a young woman in good health. Material for sequencing was CD8+ T cells sorted from blood. The CDR3 region has the DNA TGCAGTGCTAGGGTCTTTGACACCGGGGAGCTGTTTTTT. Translation gives CSARVFDTGELFF.